The text below deals with one T cell receptor beta chain. This sample is part of a study of blood T cell repertoires in COVID-19. Study context: The study drew acute and convalescent COVID-19 samples from the United States, Italy and Spain.

In the original processing: Reference gene primer amplification in the assay estimated nucleated cell counts. Only in-frame clones appear in the TCRdb table, and some are missing; sequencing was by immunoSEQ multiplex PCR. The DNA gave D and trimming, while V, J and clone size come from that table. The table records fewer than 250,000 clones, roughly 80% of them present only once. Per germline, CDR1 LGHNA and CDR2 YNFKEQ. The CDR3 contains 15 residues. Trimming stripped 3 bases from V and 7 bases from J, with 16 bases between. What was sequenced was peripheral blood. The chain recombines TRBV4-2 with TRBJ2-1, with D perhaps TRBD1 (5 bases). The clonotype originates from a woman aged 80 or over with acute or convalescent COVID-19. CDR3 bases: TGTGCCAGCAGCCAGGTCAGGGTCGGCGTAAATGAGCAGTTCTTC. Amino acid sequence: CASSQVRVGVNEQFF.